This is a list of T cell receptor beta chains from one sample in a study of blood T cell repertoires in COVID-19. The table came from immunoSEQ multiplex PCR; TCRdb's copy has only in-frame clones and leaves some out. Of about 190,000 clones listed, more than 60% are singletons. Material for sequencing was peripheral blood. These receptors were obtained from a woman between 50 and 59 years old with acute or convalescent COVID-19. Both conserved end residues are part of each CDR3. Fields, in order: clone size, D gene, J gene, V gene, CDR3 protein, CDR3 DNA. The D gene is left open where the match is weak. Clone size is stated in some rows and not others, as once, few, many or a class when expanded.

abundance: .; d_gene: TRBD2; j_gene: TRBJ2-2; v_gene: TRBV18; CDR3aa: CASSLTSDTGELFF; CDR3nt: TGTGCCAGCTCCCTCACTAGCGACACCGGGGAGCTGTTTTTT
abundance: .; d_gene: .; j_gene: TRBJ2-2; v_gene: TRBV11-2; CDR3aa: CASSYTNTGELFF; CDR3nt: TGTGCCAGCAGCTACACGAACACCGGGGAGCTGTTTTTT
abundance: .; d_gene: TRBD2; j_gene: TRBJ2-7; v_gene: TRBV30; CDR3aa: CAWVAGGPREQYF; CDR3nt: TGTGCCTGGGTAGCGGGAGGGCCGAGAGAGCAGTACTTC
abundance: few; d_gene: .; j_gene: TRBJ2-7; v_gene: TRBV12-5; CDR3aa: CASGLPFGGVGYEQYF; CDR3nt: TGTGCTAGTGGTTTGCCCTTCGGCGGAGTAGGCTACGAGCAGTACTTC
abundance: .; d_gene: .; j_gene: TRBJ2-4; v_gene: TRBV19; CDR3aa: CASSIEGRRGYDKNIQYF; CDR3nt: TGTGCCAGTAGTATAGAGGGCAGAAGGGGGTACGACAAAAACATTCAGTACTTC
abundance: .; d_gene: TRBD2; j_gene: TRBJ2-5; v_gene: TRBV5-1; CDR3aa: CASNGGGNKETQYF; CDR3nt: TGCGCCAGCAATGGCGGGGGGAACAAAGAGACCCAGTACTTC
abundance: .; d_gene: TRBD1; j_gene: TRBJ2-7; v_gene: TRBV27; CDR3aa: CASSSWTGRSYEQYF; CDR3nt: TGTGCCAGCAGTTCTTGGACAGGGAGGTCCTACGAGCAGTACTTC
abundance: few; d_gene: .; j_gene: TRBJ2-1; v_gene: TRBV5-4; CDR3aa: CASSSRRSISYNEQFF; CDR3nt: TGTGCCAGCAGCTCAAGGAGGTCGATCTCCTACAATGAGCAGTTCTTC
abundance: .; d_gene: .; j_gene: TRBJ2-2; v_gene: TRBV7-9; CDR3aa: CASSLSGANTGELFF; CDR3nt: TGTGCCAGCAGCTTATCCGGAGCAAACACCGGGGAGCTGTTTTTT
abundance: .; d_gene: .; j_gene: TRBJ1-2; v_gene: TRBV20-1; CDR3aa: CSLRRDYGYTF; CDR3nt: TGCAGTTTAAGGAGGGACTATGGCTACACCTTC
abundance: .; d_gene: .; j_gene: TRBJ2-7; v_gene: TRBV10-3; CDR3aa: CAISAVVERQYF; CDR3nt: TGTGCCATCAGTGCAGTCGTCGAAAGGCAGTACTTC
abundance: .; d_gene: .; j_gene: TRBJ1-1; v_gene: TRBV29-1; CDR3aa: CSVKQTLNTEAFF; CDR3nt: TGCAGCGTTAAACAGACCCTGAACACTGAAGCTTTCTTT
abundance: .; d_gene: .; j_gene: TRBJ1-1; v_gene: TRBV10-1; CDR3aa: CASSDGQGMNTEAFF; CDR3nt: TGCGCCAGCAGTGATGGTCAGGGAATGAACACTGAAGCTTTCTTT
abundance: .; d_gene: .; j_gene: TRBJ1-2; v_gene: TRBV5-1; CDR3aa: CASSYGASANYGYTF; CDR3nt: TGCGCCAGCAGCTATGGGGCGTCGGCAAACTATGGCTACACCTTC
abundance: few; d_gene: TRBD1; j_gene: TRBJ1-5; v_gene: TRBV30; CDR3aa: CAWSRDRGGNQPQHF; CDR3nt: TGTGCCTGGAGCAGGGACAGGGGTGGCAATCAGCCCCAGCATTTT
abundance: .; d_gene: .; j_gene: TRBJ2-2; v_gene: TRBV11-2; CDR3aa: CASSLKRTANTGELFF; CDR3nt: TGTGCCAGCAGCTTAAAGCGTACCGCGAACACCGGGGAGCTGTTTTTT
abundance: .; d_gene: .; j_gene: TRBJ2-1; v_gene: TRBV7-9; CDR3aa: CASSDMAGAAREQFF; CDR3nt: TGTGCCAGCAGCGATATGGCGGGGGCAGCACGTGAGCAGTTCTTC
abundance: once; d_gene: .; j_gene: TRBJ1-5; v_gene: TRBV28; CDR3aa: CASHLYREGQPQHF; CDR3nt: TGTGCCAGCCACCTCTACAGGGAAGGTCAGCCCCAGCATTTT
abundance: .; d_gene: .; j_gene: TRBJ2-5; v_gene: TRBV28; CDR3aa: CASRVQREETQYF; CDR3nt: TGTGCCAGCAGGGTCCAGAGGGAAGAGACCCAGTACTTC
abundance: .; d_gene: TRBD2; j_gene: TRBJ2-7; v_gene: TRBV7-8; CDR3aa: CASSFRAAGVPYEQYF; CDR3nt: TGTGCCAGCAGCTTCCGGGCGGCGGGAGTACCCTACGAGCAGTACTTC
abundance: .; d_gene: .; j_gene: TRBJ1-5; v_gene: TRBV19; CDR3aa: CATTGGNQPQHF; CDR3nt: TGTGCCACAACCGGGGGGAATCAGCCCCAGCATTTT
abundance: .; d_gene: .; j_gene: TRBJ2-3; v_gene: TRBV30; CDR3aa: CALGSWGERDTDTQYF; CDR3nt: TGTGCGTTGGGTAGTTGGGGGGAGCGTGACACAGATACGCAGTATTTT
abundance: .; d_gene: .; j_gene: TRBJ1-1; v_gene: TRBV18; CDR3aa: CASSQQGGDTEAFF; CDR3nt: TGTGCCAGCTCACAACAGGGAGGGGACACTGAAGCTTTCTTT
abundance: .; d_gene: .; j_gene: TRBJ2-2; v_gene: TRBV11-2; CDR3aa: CASSRGTTGELFF; CDR3nt: TGTGCCAGCAGCCGCGGAACGACCGGGGAGCTGTTTTTT
abundance: few; d_gene: .; j_gene: TRBJ1-2; v_gene: TRBV5-1; CDR3aa: CASSLEGAGYGYTF; CDR3nt: TGCGCCAGCAGCTTGGAGGGCGCGGGCTATGGCTACACCTTC
abundance: .; d_gene: .; j_gene: TRBJ1-5; v_gene: TRBV10-3; CDR3aa: CAISEGSGNQPQHF; CDR3nt: TGTGCCATCAGTGAAGGTTCAGGTAATCAGCCCCAGCATTTT
abundance: .; d_gene: TRBD2; j_gene: TRBJ2-3; v_gene: TRBV7-2; CDR3aa: CASSHRLAGGTDTQYF; CDR3nt: TGTGCCAGCAGCCATCGACTAGCGGGGGGGACAGATACGCAGTATTTT
abundance: .; d_gene: .; j_gene: TRBJ2-7; v_gene: TRBV7-2; CDR3aa: CASSLEGPLREQYF; CDR3nt: TGTGCCAGCAGCTTAGAGGGGCCCCTGAGAGAGCAGTACTTC
abundance: few; d_gene: .; j_gene: TRBJ1-2; v_gene: TRBV3-1/TRBV3-2; CDR3aa: CASTMGGGGYGYTF; CDR3nt: TGTGCCAGCACCATGGGGGGGGGAGGCTATGGCTACACCTTC
abundance: .; d_gene: TRBD2; j_gene: TRBJ2-1; v_gene: TRBV15; CDR3aa: CATSRSSGRGNEQFF; CDR3nt: TGTGCCACCAGCAGGTCGAGCGGGAGGGGCAATGAGCAGTTCTTC
abundance: .; d_gene: TRBD1; j_gene: TRBJ1-1; v_gene: TRBV5-6; CDR3aa: CASSPLGQGSSRNTEAFF; CDR3nt: TGTGCCAGCAGCCCCCTCGGACAGGGTAGTTCGAGGAACACTGAAGCTTTCTTT
abundance: .; d_gene: TRBD1; j_gene: TRBJ1-5; v_gene: TRBV6-1; CDR3aa: CASSDTGTGLVKPQHF; CDR3nt: TGTGCCAGCAGTGATACCGGGACAGGGTTGGTGAAGCCCCAGCATTTT
abundance: few; d_gene: .; j_gene: TRBJ1-1; v_gene: TRBV28; CDR3aa: CASGGVMNTEAFF; CDR3nt: TGTGCCAGCGGCGGAGTCATGAACACTGAAGCTTTCTTT